Listed here are 24 T cell receptor beta chains from one sample, sequenced in a study of blood T cell repertoires in COVID-19. This table comes from immunoSEQ multiplex PCR, and its TCRdb copy is limited to in-frame clones, with some not included. The sample has around 250,000 clones, 65% to 85% seen once. Sequenced: peripheral blood. All receptors come from a woman between 35 and 50 years old who had recovered from COVID-19.

V and J are TRBV28 and TRBJ1-6; TRBD1 agrees at 9 bases. The CDR3 loop spans 15 amino acids. Germline CDR1 MDHEN, CDR2 SYDVKM. The trim removed 6 bases at V and 6 bases at J, leaving 6 bases unmatched. The CDR3 nucleotides are TGTGCCAGCAGCACAAACAGGGGGCTTAATTCACCCCTCCACTTT. Encoded protein: CASSTNRGLNSPLHF.

Concerning this clone itself: The junction differs from germline at one of its ends, possibly a read error. The chain is built from TRBV7-9 and TRBJ1-4; possibly TRBD1 for D (5 bases). The V gene's germline CDR1 is SEHNR and CDR2 FQNEAQ (reference sequence). The CDR3 totals 15 residues. For the CDR3, the DNA is TGTGCCAGCAGCGGGGTGACCGGGGGGAAGGGGAAACTATTTTTT. Its translation: CASSGVTGGKGKLFF. Filled out from reference TRBV7-9 and TRBJ1-4, the complete variable domain reads DTGVSQNPRHKITKRGQNVTFRCDPISEHNRLYWYRQTLGQGPEFLTYFQNEAQLEKSRLLSDRFSAERPKGSFSTLEIQRTEQGDSAMYLCASSGVTGGKGKLFFGSGTQLSVL.

The J gene is TRBJ1-1, the V gene TRBV27; D gene uncertain. The germline V gene encodes CDR1 MNHEY and CDR2 SMNVEV (reference sequence). The CDR3 runs to 18 residues. The V and J ends lost 4 bases and 3 bases respectively, with 24 bases between them. Here the CDR3 DNA reads TGTGCCAGCAGTTCCTTTGTCTCTAGCCCCCCTTTGGACACTGAAGCTTTCTTT. Amino acid sequence: CASSSFVSSPPLDTEAFF.

The chain couples TRBV7-2 to TRBJ2-7; D is perhaps TRBD2 (7 bases). The CDR3 sequence is 15 residues long. Trimming stripped 1 base from V and 4 bases from J, with 14 bases between. CDR1 is SGHTA, CDR2 FQGNSA, per germline. CDR3 in DNA: TGTGCCAGCAGCTTAGGAGGTGGGGGGGCTTACGAGCAGTACTTC. Translation gives CASSLGGGGAYEQYF.

The chain links TRBV6-5 to TRBJ1-3; TRBD1 is a possible D gene (5 bases). The CDR3 spans 15 residues. Trimming left V 6 bases short and J 4 bases short, with 16 bases between. Germline loops: CDR1 MNHEY, CDR2 SVGAGI. The CDR3 DNA is TGTGCCAGCAGCCGGGGGGGGGTGTTGGGAAACACCATATATTTT. Protein: CASSRGGVLGNTIYF.

The chain uses TRBV7-3 and TRBJ2-3, with 12 bases aligning to TRBD2. Germline CDR1 is SGHTA and CDR2 is FQGTGA. The CDR3 is 15 residues long. V lost 4 bases to trimming and J lost 4 bases; unmatched junction nucleotides: 3. The CDR3 reads CASSSSGGASDTQYF. In nucleotides, the CDR3 is TGTGCCAGCAGCTCTAGCGGGGGGGCCTCAGATACGCAGTATTTT.

This clone has only one observation. This chain uses TRBV11-3 with TRBJ2-5; a weak D match, TRBD1 (6 bases). The CDR3 sequence is 17 residues long. The germline CDR1 and CDR2 sequences are SGHNT and YENEEA. Between the trimmed V and J ends, which lost 5 bases and 5 bases, there was a span of 24 bases. The DNA of the CDR3 is TGTGCCAGCAGCCCAGACTCGACCGGCATGGGGGCCGAGACCCAGTACTTC. As protein: CASSPDSTGMGAETQYF.

In DNA form, the CDR3 reads TGTGCCAGCAGCCCCGAGGCCAGAACTGAAGCTTTCTTT. The encoded protein is CASSPEARTEAFF. The chain links TRBV7-8 to TRBJ1-1; D remains unclear. Germline-derived CDR1 and CDR2 are SGHVS and FQNEAQ. The V gene lost 5 bases and the J gene lost 5 bases, with 12 bases spanning the gap. The CDR3 has 13 residues.

This rearrangement joins TRBV27 to TRBJ2-3; D uncertain. Germline V CDR1 and CDR2: MNHEY, SMNVEV (reference sequence). The length of the CDR3 is 14 residues. V gave up 1 base and J gave up 4 bases, with 9 bases separating them. CDR3 loop: CASSLWYGADTQYF. The CDR3 DNA is TGTGCCAGCAGTTTATGGTACGGTGCAGATACGCAGTATTTT.

This chain joins TRBV12-3 or TRBV12-4 and TRBJ2-7, with a possible D match to TRBD2 (5 bases). Trimming took 5 bases from V and 2 from J, leaving 10 bases between them. The CDR3 covers 13 residues. The DNA of the CDR3 is TGTGCCAGCAGTGACGGGGTGACCTACGAGCAGTACTTC. Protein product: CASSDGVTYEQYF.

This clone has just one count. The rearrangement joins TRBV3-1 (or the pseudogene TRBV3-2) to TRBJ2-5; D perhaps matches TRBD2 (6 bases). CDR3 length: 15 residues. Between the trimmed V and J ends, which lost 4 bases and 14 bases, there was a span of 26 bases. Germline V gives CDR1 LGHDT, CDR2 YNNKEL (reference sequence). CDR3 protein: CASSPLARGPTREYF. The CDR3 nucleotides read TGTGCCAGCAGCCCTTTGGCTAGGGGACCGACTAGGGAATACTTC.

V usage is TRBV5-1 and J usage is TRBJ2-1, with 13 nucleotides matching TRBD2. The CDR3 has 15 residues. Per the germline V gene, CDR1 is SGHRS and CDR2 is YFSETQ. V dropped 2 bases and J dropped 8; count of bases not matched to a gene: 4. As DNA, the CDR3 is TGCGCCAGCAGCTTAGGGACTAGCGGGGTCTATGAGCAGTTCTTC. Protein product: CASSLGTSGVYEQFF.

The genes are TRBV7-9 and TRBJ2-1; 7 bases agree with TRBD2. This CDR3 is built from 15 residues. The junction had 10 bases not matched to a gene; V was cut back by 5 bases and J by 6 bases. Per germline, CDR1 SEHNR and CDR2 FQNEAQ (reference sequence). Written as DNA, the CDR3 is TGTGCCAGCAGCCTTACTAGCGAGTCGTTCAATGAGCAGTTCTTC. Encoded protein: CASSLTSESFNEQFF.

The chain has TRBV6-5 and TRBJ2-7; possibly TRBD1 for D (6 bases). Germline CDR1 reads MNHEY; CDR2 reads SVGAGI. V shed 0 bases and J shed 3 bases, with 9 bases lying between them. This CDR3 region has 14 residues. Here the CDR3 DNA reads TGTGCCAGCAGTTACTCCTTGACAGGCTACGAGCAGTACTTC. Residues: CASSYSLTGYEQYF.

The J gene is TRBJ1-5, the V gene TRBV6-2 or TRBV6-3, with unresolved D. With 3 bases removed from V and 3 bases from J, the gap between germline ends came to 15 bases. CDR3 length: 16 amino acids. Germline lookup yields CDR1 MNHEY and CDR2 SVGEGT. For the CDR3, the DNA is TGTGCCAGCAGTTATGAAATAAGAACAGTCAATCAGCCCCAGCATTTT. Amino acids: CASSYEIRTVNQPQHF.

CDR3 residues: CASSPGLGPIYEQYF. The CDR3 DNA is TGTGCCAGCAGCCCCGGTCTGGGCCCCATCTACGAGCAGTACTTC. The chain couples TRBV14 to TRBJ2-7; D is unclear. The CDR3 sequence is 15 residues long. Germline V gene lookup returns CDR1 SGHDN and CDR2 FVKESK. The ends were cut back, 4 bases at V and 3 bases at J, with 16 bases in the middle.

This chain links TRBV6-5 with TRBJ2-3; 8 bases are a match to TRBD2. Germline V gene lookup returns CDR1 MNHEY and CDR2 SVGAGI. Trimming at V came to 8 bases and at J to 0 bases, leaving 4 bases not matched to a gene. The CDR3 has 14 residues. CDR3 sequence (DNA): TGTGCCAGCGGGGCGGGGGGTAGCACAGATACGCAGTATTTT. Protein: CASGAGGSTDTQYF.

This chain connects TRBV11-2 to TRBJ2-1; 8 nucleotides agree with TRBD1. This CDR3 region has 17 residues. Germline trimming cut 4 bases from V and 0 bases from J; bases unmatched to any gene: 8. In germline, CDR1 is SGHAT, CDR2 FQNNGV. CDR3: CASSSGQGGSSYNEQFF. In DNA form, the CDR3 reads TGTGCCAGCAGCTCAGGACAGGGTGGGAGCTCCTACAATGAGCAGTTCTTC.

Here the CDR3 reads CASSQGTGADEKLFF. The CDR3 DNA sequence: TGCGCCAGCAGCCAAGGGACAGGGGCGGATGAAAAACTGTTTTTT. V usage is TRBV4-1 and J usage is TRBJ1-4; TRBD1 matches at 9 bases. The CDR3 is 15 residues long. Germline-derived CDR1 and CDR2 are MGHRA and YSYEKL. The trim removed 1 base at V and 6 bases at J, leaving 3 bases unmatched.

The gene calls are TRBV9 and TRBJ2-3; TRBD2 aligns across 7 bases. The CDR3 has 16 residues. Germline CDR1 and CDR2: SGDLS and YYNGEE. Trimming removed 4 bases from V and 0 bases from J; junction bases left unmatched: 8. CDR3 in amino acids: CASSRYGGTSTDTQYF. DNA of the CDR3: TGTGCCAGCAGCAGATACGGGGGGACTAGCACAGATACGCAGTATTTT.

The CDR3 here is CASRGDRPRGNQPQHF. CDR3 bases: TGTGCCAGCAGAGGAGACAGGCCGAGGGGCAATCAGCCCCAGCATTTT. The V call is TRBV6-6, the J call TRBJ1-5; TRBD1 is a possible D gene (6 bases). Germline V CDR1 and CDR2: MNHNY, SVGAGI (reference sequence). This CDR3 is 16 amino acids long. Trimming took 6 bases from V and 2 from J, leaving 17 bases between them.

The chain joins TRBV5-1 to TRBJ2-1, with a weak D call TRBD1 (5 bases). The CDR3 runs to 14 residues. CDR1 is SGHRS, CDR2 YFSETQ, per germline. V lost 1 base and J lost 8, with 13 bases in between. The CDR3, as DNA: TGCGCCAGCAGCTTGAAAGGGGTGGGCGATGAGCAGTTCTTC. It is translated as CASSLKGVGDEQFF.

The gene calls are TRBV2 and TRBJ1-1; TRBD1 is a possible D gene (6 bases). Germline assignment: CDR1 SNHLY and CDR2 FYNNEI. The CDR3 is 11 residues long. Trimming shortened V by 7 bases and J by 8 bases, and 11 bases separated the two germline ends. CDR3 amino acids: CASTRTEEAFF. As DNA, the CDR3 is TGTGCCAGCACTAGGACAGAAGAAGCTTTCTTT.

The chain is built from TRBV2 and TRBJ1-5; 11 bases match TRBD1. V shed 5 bases and J 4 bases; nucleotides not matched to a gene: 4. CDR3 length: 15 residues. Germline loops: CDR1 SNHLY, CDR2 FYNNEI. The CDR3 DNA is TGTGCCAGCAGTTGGGGACAGGGGGAAAATCAGCCCCAGCATTTT. Amino acids: CASSWGQGENQPQHF.